Below are 19 T cell receptor beta chains sequenced from a single sample in a study of a mutant IDH1 vaccine in newly diagnosed glioma. Their recognized antigens are unknown. Generated by immunoSEQ multiplex PCR, the TCRdb table keeps only in-frame clones and is missing some. The sample carries around 39,000 clones, less than 85% recorded once. Described time point: week 23, last vaccination. All doses held 300 ug of mutant IDH1 20-mer peptide, with topical imiquimod. This specimen was PBMCs, taken from a glioma patient whose treatment included an IDH1 peptide vaccine. Source of these receptors: a young woman with glioma. Some clones in this sample may be carry-over from other donors' samples.

The chain links TRBV7-8 to TRBJ2-1; the D is unclear. There are 11 residues in the CDR3. CDR1 is SGHVS and CDR2 is FQNEAQ in the germline V gene. Trimming took 1 base from V and 10 from J, leaving 5 bases between them. CDR3 region: CASSLVKEQFF. The CDR3 coding sequence is TGTGCCAGCAGCTTAGTGAAGGAGCAGTTCTTC.

The chain has TRBV5-1 and TRBJ2-2; a possible D gene is TRBD2 (5 bases). The CDR3 loop spans 18 amino acids. Germline V gene lookup returns CDR1 SGHRS and CDR2 YFSETQ. V dropped 2 bases and J dropped 1 base, with 18 bases sitting between them. The CDR3 loop is CASSFHKPRTQNTGELFF. CDR3 DNA sequence: TGCGCCAGCAGCTTCCACAAGCCTAGGACTCAGAACACCGGGGAGCTGTTTTTT. Full variable domain (missing parts from reference TRBV5-1 and TRBJ2-2): KAGVTQTPRYLIKTRGQQVTLSCSPISGHRSVSWYQQTPGQGLQFLFEYFSETQRNKGNFPGRFSGRQFSNSRSEMNVSTLELGDSALYLCASSFHKPRTQNTGELFFGEGSRLTVL.

V usage is TRBV7-9 and J usage is TRBJ2-1; TRBD2 matches 13 bases. Germline V gene sequence: CDR1 SEHNR, CDR2 FQNEAQ (reference sequence). Germline trimming cut 8 bases from V and 6 bases from J; bases unmatched to any gene: 4. The CDR3 has 14 residues. The CDR3 nucleotides read TGTGCCAGCCTTACTAGCGGGGGGGTCAATGAGCAGTTCTTC. It codes for CASLTSGGVNEQFF.

The genes are TRBV7-2 and TRBJ2-6; unclear D gene. The CDR3 consists of 17 residues. Trimming pared 5 bases from V and 2 bases from J, leaving 16 bases between. CDR1 and CDR2 (germline): SGHTA, FQGNSA. DNA of the CDR3: TGTGCCAGCAGCCTCAACGGGTTAGTTCCTGGGGCCAACGTCCTGACTTTC. Its protein is CASSLNGLVPGANVLTF. Variable domain in full (rest from reference TRBV7-2 and TRBJ2-6): GAGVSQSPSNKVTEKGKDVELRCDPISGHTALYWYRQSLGQGLEFLIYFQGNSAPDKSGLPSDRFSAERTGGSVSTLTIQRTQQEDSAVYLCASSLNGLVPGANVLTFGAGSRLTVL.

The chain has TRBV5-6 and TRBJ1-2, with TRBD1 identical over 8 bases. The germline V gene encodes CDR1 SGHDT and CDR2 YYEEEE. The ends lost 3 bases at V and 6 bases at J; junction bases unmatched: 10. The CDR3 covers 15 residues. The CDR3 bases are TGTGCCAGCAGCTATTATGACAGGGGCCAGGATGGCTACACCTTC. It codes for CASSYYDRGQDGYTF.

The CDR3 coding sequence is TGTGCCAGCAGTGAAGATTACGAGCAGTACTTC. It specifies CASSEDYEQYF. The chain is built from TRBV6-1 and TRBJ2-7; D gene ambiguous. Germline lookup yields CDR1 MNHNS and CDR2 SASEGT. The CDR3 has 11 residues. V was cut by 1 base and J by 4 bases, with 2 bases left in between.

This chain joins TRBV27 and TRBJ2-7, with D perhaps matching TRBD1 or TRBD2 (5 bases each). Trimming removed 9 bases from V and 8 bases from J, with 20 bases in between. The germline CDR1 and CDR2 sequences are MNHEY and SMNVEV (reference sequence). CDR3 size: 13 residues. In DNA form, the CDR3 reads TGTGCCAGTCGACGACGGGGCGTTAATCAGCAGTACTTC. Translated, it gives CASRRRGVNQQYF.

V and J are TRBV6-5 and TRBJ1-1; TRBD1 matches at 10 bases. CDR3 length: 14 residues. V lost 5 bases and J lost 7; bases outside the gene matches: 7. CDR1 is MNHEY and CDR2 is SVGAGI in the germline V gene. The CDR3 is CASSIDRGLVEAFF. The CDR3 region has the DNA TGTGCCAGCAGTATTGACAGGGGGCTGGTTGAAGCTTTCTTT.

This chain's CDR3 is CASTPQGEGYTF. The CDR3 coding sequence is TGTGCCAGCACCCCCCAGGGGGAAGGCTACACCTTC. The chain has TRBV6-6 and TRBJ1-2, with 7 nucleotides matching TRBD1. CDR3 length equals 12 residues. Trimming removed 7 bases from V and 8 bases from J; junction bases left unmatched: 7. The germline V gene has CDR1 MNHNY and CDR2 SVGAGI (reference sequence).

V and J are TRBV6-6 and TRBJ2-5, with no clear D. Trimming left V 4 bases short and J 5 bases short, with 5 bases between. Germline V CDR1 and CDR2: MNHNY, SVGAGI (reference sequence). The CDR3 loop spans 11 amino acids. CDR3 loop: CASSSWETQYF. The CDR3 region has the DNA TGTGCCAGCAGTTCTTGGGAGACCCAGTACTTC.

The chain links TRBV4-1 to TRBJ2-2; D gene uncertain. The length of the CDR3 is 15 residues. Germline V gene data show CDR1 as MGHRA and CDR2 as YSYEKL. The germline V and J ends were trimmed by 4 bases and 2 bases, with 11 bases remaining between them. This chain's CDR3 is CASSPPGPNTGELFF. The CDR3, as DNA: TGCGCCAGCAGCCCACCCGGACCTAACACCGGGGAGCTGTTTTTT.

The J gene is TRBJ1-2, the V gene TRBV6-1; 10 bases match TRBD1. The CDR3 runs 14 residues. The V gene end was trimmed by 6 bases and the J gene end by 8 bases; junction bases not matched to a gene: 9. Germline CDR1 is MNHNS and CDR2 is SASEGT. The CDR3 loop is CASREIGTGEGYTF. CDR3 in DNA: TGTGCCAGCAGGGAGATCGGGACAGGGGAGGGCTACACCTTC.

This clone appeared a single time. The chain has TRBV5-1 and TRBJ2-3; perhaps D is TRBD1 or TRBD2 (6 bases each). The CDR3 covers 15 residues. V lost 4 bases and J 6 bases, leaving 18 bases between the germline ends. Per germline, CDR1 SGHRS and CDR2 YFSETQ. CDR3: CASSMGLQGRDTQYF. In nucleotides, the CDR3 is TGCGCCAGCAGCATGGGTCTCCAGGGGAGGGATACGCAGTATTTT.

The chain carries TRBV5-1 and TRBJ1-3, with D uncertain. The germline CDR1 and CDR2 sequences are SGHRS and YFSETQ. Deletions cut 4 bases from V and 6 bases from J, with 5 bases between. The CDR3 is 11 residues long. Here the CDR3 reads CASSATNTIYF. The CDR3 DNA is TGCGCCAGCAGCGCCACAAACACCATATATTTT.

V gene TRBV18 combines with J gene TRBJ2-3; 9 bases are a match to TRBD1. Germline-derived CDR1 and CDR2 are KGHSH and LQKENI. V gave up 6 bases and J gave up 0 bases; unmatched junction bases: 13. This CDR3 spans 18 amino acids. The CDR3 nucleotides are TGTGCCAGCTCCCGGGACAGGGTATCCATTGTTAGCACAGATACGCAGTATTTT. Translating gives CASSRDRVSIVSTDTQYF.

The V gene is TRBV9, the J gene TRBJ2-4; D unresolved. Trimming stripped 4 bases from V and 9 bases from J, with 23 bases between. Germline V gene sequence: CDR1 SGDLS, CDR2 YYNGEE. The CDR3 has 16 amino acids. In nucleotides, the CDR3 is TGTGCCAGCAGCCGTTACCTATCCACCCTGACCCCCATTCAGTACTTC. Amino acids: CASSRYLSTLTPIQYF.

This rearrangement joins TRBV7-8 to TRBJ2-5; TRBD2 aligns across 11 bases. Trimming removed 3 bases from V and 3 bases from J; junction bases left unmatched: 6. Germline V gene data show CDR1 as SGHVS and CDR2 as FQNEAQ. The CDR3 is made up of 16 amino acids. CDR3 in amino acids: CASSFSSGRAEETQYF. As DNA, the CDR3 is TGTGCCAGCAGCTTTAGTAGCGGGAGGGCCGAAGAGACCCAGTACTTC. Based on the CDR3 plus reference TRBV7-8 and TRBJ2-5, the full variable domain is GAGVSQSPRYKVAKRGQDVALRCDPISGHVSLFWYQQALGQGPEFLTYFQNEAQLDKSGLPSDRFFAERPEGSVSTLKIQRTQQEDSAVYLCASSFSSGRAEETQYFGPGTRLLVL.

The sample holds one count of this clone. This chain connects TRBV18 to TRBJ2-3, with D unclear. The germline V gene has CDR1 KGHSH and CDR2 LQKENI. Trimming pared 0 bases from V and 2 bases from J, leaving 3 bases between. The CDR3 sequence is 13 residues long. The CDR3: CASSPPPTDTQYF. DNA for the CDR3: TGTGCCAGCTCACCACCCCCCACAGATACGCAGTATTTT.

The chain links TRBV25-1 to TRBJ2-7, with TRBD1 matching 7 bases. V gave up 3 bases and J gave up 2 bases; unmatched junction bases: 7. Per the germline V gene, CDR1 is MGHDK and CDR2 is SYGVNS. The CDR3 loop spans 15 amino acids. The chain's CDR3 is CASSDRGISAYEQYF. CDR3 bases: TGTGCCAGCAGTGACAGGGGGATTTCGGCCTACGAGCAGTACTTC.